This passage covers 15 T cell receptor beta chains from one sample sequenced in a study of cytomegalovirus exposure and HLA in healthy donors. PCR amplification relied on 60 Vbeta primers (plus 13 Jbeta primers). Assay: immunoSEQ multiplex PCR; the TCRdb copy retains only in-frame clones and omits some. The sample holds 200,000 to 250,000 clones, about three quarters seen once. Sequenced material: PBMCs. The receptors derive from a middle-aged man in good health and CMV-seronegative.

The DNA for the CDR3 is TGTGCCAGCAGCTTGGCCCGGCAGGGCTTGGCTTTCTTT. This encodes CASSLARQGLAFF. This chain uses TRBV5-4 with TRBJ1-1; D perhaps matches TRBD1 (5 bases). Trimming took off 0 bases at V and 11 bases at J, with 14 bases between the two ends. This CDR3 is built from 13 residues. CDR1 and CDR2 (germline): SGHNT, YYREEE (reference sequence).

The chain couples TRBV7-8 to TRBJ2-7; a possible D gene is TRBD2 (6 bases). CDR3 length: 15 amino acids. CDR1 and CDR2 from the germline V gene are SGHVS and FQNEAQ. V was pared by 2 bases and J by 1 base, with 12 bases between. CDR3 amino acids: CASSLMDGLSYEQYF. The CDR3 DNA reads TGTGCCAGCAGCTTAATGGACGGACTATCCTACGAGCAGTACTTC.

Written as DNA, the CDR3 is TGTGCCAGCAGCCCCGGGATAGCGGGGAACTACGAGCAGTACTTC. Translating gives CASSPGIAGNYEQYF. The chain employs TRBV4-2 and TRBJ2-7, with 8 positions matching TRBD2. Per germline, CDR1 LGHNA and CDR2 YNFKEQ. This CDR3 region has 15 residues. Germline trimming cut 4 bases from V and 3 bases from J; bases unmatched to any gene: 8.

The gene calls are TRBV7-7 and TRBJ2-7, with 8 bases matching TRBD1. The germline V gene encodes CDR1 SSHAT and CDR2 FNYEAQ (reference sequence). The CDR3 totals 13 residues. Trimming at V came to 5 bases and at J to 5 bases, leaving 5 bases not matched to a gene. CDR3 residues: CASSADRGNEQYF. In DNA form, the CDR3 reads TGTGCCAGCAGCGCAGACAGGGGCAACGAGCAGTACTTC.

This clone was detected only a few times. CDR3 sequence (DNA): TGTGCCAGCAGCTCCCCTATGACTAGTTTTGGGGAGACCCAGTACTTC. Residues: CASSSPMTSFGETQYF. The chain is built from TRBV7-2 and TRBJ2-5; D is perhaps TRBD2 (6 bases). The CDR3 sequence is 16 residues long. Between the trimmed V and J ends, which lost 4 bases and 5 bases, there was a span of 20 bases. Germline assignment: CDR1 SGHTA and CDR2 FQGNSA.

The chain carries TRBV9 and TRBJ2-1; D gene ambiguous. Germline V gene lookup returns CDR1 SGDLS and CDR2 YYNGEE. Trimming took 0 bases from V and 4 from J, leaving 11 bases between them. This CDR3 contains 15 residues. The CDR3: CASSVEPLSYNEQFF. CDR3 DNA: TGTGCCAGCAGCGTAGAGCCCCTCTCGTACAATGAGCAGTTCTTC.

The V call is TRBV5-1, the J call TRBJ2-1; 10 bases are a match to TRBD2. Germline CDR1 is SGHRS and CDR2 is YFSETQ. The CDR3 has 15 amino acids. After removal of 2 bases from V and 8 bases from J, the junction contained 7 bases not matched to a gene. CDR3 in amino acids: CASSFILAGADEQFF. CDR3 nucleotides: TGCGCCAGCAGCTTTATCCTAGCGGGAGCAGATGAGCAGTTCTTC.

The CDR3 loop reads CASTSPQGAVVETQYF. CDR3 DNA sequence: TGTGCCAGCACCTCACCTCAGGGGGCTGTCGTAGAGACCCAGTACTTC. The chain carries TRBV21-1 and TRBJ2-5; TRBD1 is the table's D call, not checked against the DNA. TRBV21-1 is an annotated pseudogene. This CDR3 is built from 16 residues.

The chain joins TRBV2 to TRBJ1-3; D uncertain. Trimming cost V 5 bases and J 0 bases, with 8 bases left between them. The CDR3 has 14 residues. The germline gives CDR1 SNHLY, CDR2 FYNNEI. CDR3 nucleotides: TGTGCCAGCAGTCTCGGTCCCTCTGGAAACACCATATATTTT. The encoded protein is CASSLGPSGNTIYF.

The gene calls are TRBV2 and TRBJ2-5; 10 bases are shared with TRBD1. The CDR3 has 16 residues. Germline loops: CDR1 SNHLY, CDR2 FYNNEI. The V gene end was trimmed by 7 bases and the J gene end by 4 bases; junction bases not matched to a gene: 12. The CDR3 reads CASTSGTGVWGETQYF. The CDR3 region has the DNA TGTGCCAGCACCTCCGGGACAGGGGTGTGGGGAGAGACCCAGTACTTC.

The chain combines TRBV7-9 with TRBJ2-2; weak D call: TRBD2 (6 bases). CDR3 length: 14 amino acids. The V and J ends lost 1 base and 6 bases respectively, with 9 bases between them. Germline V gene sequence: CDR1 SEHNR, CDR2 FQNEAQ (reference sequence). The CDR3 reads CASSLDRESGELFF. CDR3 nucleotides: TGTGCCAGCAGCTTAGATCGGGAGTCCGGGGAGCTGTTTTTT.

On this clone itself: Other DNA sequences in this sample translate to the same CDR3. The genes are TRBV5-6 and TRBJ2-7; D may be TRBD2 (5 bases). Germline assignment: CDR1 SGHDT and CDR2 YYEEEE. Trimming stripped 1 base from V and 4 bases from J, with 6 bases between. CDR3 length: 12 residues. CDR3 sequence: CASSLSGYEQYF. The CDR3 DNA reads as TGTGCCAGCAGCTTGTCGGGATACGAGCAGTACTTC.

The CDR3 protein is CASSQEGADTQYF. CDR3 nucleotide sequence: TGTGCCAGCAGCCAAGAAGGGGCAGATACGCAGTATTTT. This chain uses TRBV4-2 with TRBJ2-3, with a weak D call TRBD1 (5 bases). CDR1 and CDR2 (germline): LGHNA, YNFKEQ. Deletions cut 0 bases from V and 4 bases from J, with 5 bases between. CDR3 size: 13 residues.

This chain joins TRBV5-6 and TRBJ2-3, with TRBD2 identical over 8 bases. The CDR3 is 15 residues long. After removal of 0 bases from V and 4 bases from J, the junction contained 4 bases not matched to a gene. Germline V CDR1 and CDR2: SGHDT, YYEEEE. Written as DNA, the CDR3 is TGTGCCAGCAGCTTGGAAATAGCGGGGTCAGATACGCAGTATTTT. Protein product: CASSLEIAGSDTQYF.

This chain links TRBV7-8 with TRBJ2-2; 14 nucleotides agree with TRBD2. The V gene's germline CDR1 is SGHVS and CDR2 FQNEAQ. The CDR3 runs to 17 residues. The J segment lost 6 bases and the V segment lost 5 bases, leaving 8 bases of the junction unmatched. The CDR3: CASSQGLAGEFAGELFF. DNA of the CDR3: TGTGCCAGCAGCCAGGGACTAGCGGGAGAGTTTGCCGGGGAGCTGTTTTTT.